This TCR beta chain came from a study of T-cell memory formation after mild COVID-19. This clonotype was observed a handful of times. Its antigen is as yet unknown. Researchers used 5'RACE with constant-segment primers to make TCR alpha and TCR beta cDNA libraries that carry sample barcodes and UMIs. TCRdb re-derived calls from the 5' RACE reads in MiXCR, one entry per CDR3 protein. The table has about 410,000 distinct CDR3 sequences, over 15% seen once. Study outcomes and limitations: Balance between CD4 and CD8 was seen in clones contracting day 15 to 85, and a CD4+ lean was seen in later expanders. For second-wave clones that peaked at day 37, SARS-CoV-2 specificity went unverified.

The receptor was isolated from a man aged 18-30 years who had mild COVID-19 (a few samples of this study predate the infection). Cell type and time point are not known. Source material: PBMCs or a T cell subset sorted from them (not recorded which).

The CDR3 reads CSVRDSSGGEQYF. CDR3 coding DNA: TGCAGCGTCCGGGACTCCAGCGGTGGGGAGCAGTACTTC. The chain employs TRBV29-1 and TRBJ2-7; a possible D gene is TRBD2 (6 bases). Trimming stripped 6 bases from V and 7 bases from J, with 19 bases between. CDR1 and CDR2 from the germline V gene are SQVTM and ANQGSEA. CDR3 length: 13 residues.